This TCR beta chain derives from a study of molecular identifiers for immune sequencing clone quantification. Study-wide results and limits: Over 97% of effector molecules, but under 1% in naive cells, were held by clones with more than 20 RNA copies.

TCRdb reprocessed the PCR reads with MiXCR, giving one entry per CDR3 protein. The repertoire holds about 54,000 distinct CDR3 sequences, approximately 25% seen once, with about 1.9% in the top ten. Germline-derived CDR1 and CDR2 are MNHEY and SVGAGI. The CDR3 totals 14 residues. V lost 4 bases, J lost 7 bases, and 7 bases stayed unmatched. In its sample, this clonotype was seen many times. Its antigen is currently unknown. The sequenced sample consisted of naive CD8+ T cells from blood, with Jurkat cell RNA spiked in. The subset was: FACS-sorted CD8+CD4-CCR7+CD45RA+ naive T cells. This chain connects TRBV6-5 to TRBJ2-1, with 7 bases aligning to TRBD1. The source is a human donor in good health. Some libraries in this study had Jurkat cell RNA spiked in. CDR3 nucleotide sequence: TGTGCCAGCAGTTCACAGGGGACGGCGAATGAGCAGTTCTTC. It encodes CASSSQGTANEQFF.